This T cell receptor (beta chain) was sequenced for a study of T cell responses to AZD1222 COVID-19 vaccine (dated by TCRdb to the early 2020s). Study-level background: TCR sequencing was performed for more than 230 trial participants, of whom roughly 200 were given two doses of AZD1222 and approximately 25 were given two doses of MenACWY control vaccine. Trial participants were enrolled by age into subgroups of 18-55, 56-69 and 70-plus years, and approximately 150, 30 and 60 TCR-sequenced participants, respectively, were included in these subgroups.

In regard to this clone: Its antigen is not yet known. No much larger clone is present one base from it, and per-base qualities are unavailable.

The time point label for this specimen denotes: baseline before first vaccination. The sample's treatment or condition label, decoded: meningococcal conjugate vaccine given as trial control. Vaccinee samples were obtained from the UK trials COV001 and COV002, which included a single-blind randomized controlled phase 2/3 trial of AZD1222 (ChAdOx1 nCoV-19) in healthy adults. For TCRbeta chain sequencing, PBMC samples from trial participants were taken at day 0 and at day 28 after the second dose. Results the study describes overall, beyond this receptor: Epitopes outside the regions mutated in the B.1.351 and B.1.1.7 variants were reportedly recognized by nearly half of the unique spike-specific TCRs. Conclusions about previously exposed vaccinees are limited because only 5 or 6 AZD1222 recipients were SARS-CoV-2 seropositive at baseline. Most participants were white British and females outnumbered males, and the authors suggested that clonal diversity may have been underestimated. CD4 TCRs associated with the vaccine covered the entire spike protein, and the dominant responses were in regions 160-218 and 743-854. Because no day 14 peak-response samples were available, the repertoires could be characterized only after the peak T cell response. Spike-specific TCR breadth and depth rose significantly after two AZD1222 doses compared with day 0 and with MenACWY recipients. In the small 56-69-year group, the increase in depth fell short of significance, most likely because of low power.

The CDR3 regions of human TCRbeta chains were subjected to immunosequencing. Processing in the source paper ran as follows. Repertoire TCRs were checked for matches against a reference library of SARS-CoV-2-specific TCRs that had been generated using the MIRA antigen-specificity platform. Breadth was defined as the fraction of unique TCRs that were SARS-CoV-2-associated, and depth was defined as the fraction of total T cells that were SARS-CoV-2-associated. Using the MIRA data, every spike-specific TCR was mapped to the spike region that the TCR reacted to and assigned to either a CD4 or a CD8 class. Log10-transformed breadth and depth values were compared by one-way ANOVA with Sidak's multiple comparisons tests. In its TCRdb copy, this immuneACCESS table keeps in-frame sequences only and misses some clones. Where compared with another copy, unresolved V genes explain less than half of these, and the others have no known cause. That table gives V, J and clone size, and the DNA gave D and trimming. Recorded for this sample are 210,000 or so clones; 93% of them occurred a single time. The ten largest account for approximately 1% of the sample.

The sequence derives from an adult in good health. Sample: peripheral blood, taken on day 0 of MenACWY control vaccination.

The CDR3 region reads CASSYSQPNEKLFF. Read as DNA, the sequence is TGTGCCAGCAGTTATTCGCAGCCTAATGAAAAACTGTTTTTT. The rearrangement combines TRBV6-5 with TRBJ1-4; the D gene cannot be named for sure. Trimming removed 3 bases from V and 3 bases from J, leaving 8 bases between the germline ends. Taken from the germline V gene, the CDR1 and CDR2 loops are MNHEY and SVGAGI. The CDR3 spans 14 residues, from the cysteine through the phenylalanine. This entry keeps only the CDR3 DNA: 42 bases, framed from base 1.